A selection of T cell receptor beta chains follows, all from one sample in a study of blood T cell repertoires in COVID-19. The repertoire was sequenced with immunoSEQ multiplex PCR; TCRdb's copy has only in-frame clones and lacks some. Of roughly 43,000 clones in the sample, roughly 87% are singletons; the top ten hold approximately 15%. Sequencing was performed on peripheral blood. Receptors were obtained from a man aged 60 to 75 with active COVID-19. Each CDR3 is given without its conserved first and last residue. Each record gives: clone size, V gene, J gene, CDR3 protein. Clone sizes are given selectively: once, few, many, or a class where the clone is expanded.

>few|TRBV11-2|TRBJ2-5
ASSFGTGGQETQY
>-|TRBV10-3|TRBJ1-5
AISSGTEAEPQH
>-|TRBV5-5|TRBJ1-3
ASSSYQDSGNTIY
>-|TRBV2|TRBJ2-1
ASSAGTSGGFPFYNEQF
>few|TRBV19|TRBJ1-5
ASSIEGTNNQPQH
>-|TRBV10-3|TRBJ1-2
AIGPGTGDYGYT
>few|TRBV4-1|TRBJ1-3
ASSQGDRPASRDTIY
>-|TRBV5-1|TRBJ1-4
ASSWGQGRATNEKLF
>-|TRBV6-5|TRBJ2-1
ASSLTGDYNEQF
>once|TRBV18|TRBJ1-1
AIARTGGTEAF
>once|TRBV28|TRBJ2-2
ASRTGLSTGELF
>-|TRBV27|TRBJ2-7
ASSVTGGSSYEQY
>-|TRBV7-9|TRBJ1-6
ASSNPVPRNSPLH
>once|TRBV7-7|TRBJ2-2
ASSSSSQGSAGELF
>-|TRBV5-6|TRBJ2-7
ASSSSPGQGYEQY
>-|TRBV24-1|TRBJ2-3
ATSDYIGALGGTDTQY
>once|TRBV9|TRBJ2-5
ASSVGAGGALETQY
>once|TRBV6-6|TRBJ2-1
ASSQGGRGYEQF
>-|TRBV29-1|TRBJ2-7
SVEAVAGDEQY
>-|TRBV28|TRBJ1-5
ASSFGRGQQPQH
>once|TRBV4-1|TRBJ1-1
ASSRGGRGLNTEAF
>-|TRBV18|TRBJ2-7
ASSPPQGGYEQY
>-|TRBV7-2|TRBJ2-3
ASSLTVQGTDTQY
>-|TRBV7-3|TRBJ2-3
ASSSGQGLTDTQY
>-|TRBV5-1|TRBJ2-3
ASSLSLAGGTDTQY
>-|TRBV10-2|TRBJ2-1
ASSDLDSFNEQF
>-|TRBV6-2/TRBV6-3|TRBJ2-7
ASSTPLAGDVDEQY
>-|TRBV27|TRBJ1-5
ASSPTPSNQPQH
>-|TRBV9|TRBJ1-2
ASSPDRRPYGYT